This T cell receptor (beta chain) was documented in a study of spatial heterogeneity in lung cancer. Study findings and constraints: Expanded tumor TCRs that were ubiquitous appeared in blood more at resection than follow-up.

TCR cDNA molecules each carried a unique molecular identifier. TCRdb analysed the 5' RACE reads with MiXCR anew, one entry per CDR3 protein. The sample has under 20,000 distinct CDR3 sequences, over 15% seen once. Time point meaning: sample taken at primary tumor resection. The authors sequenced whole RNA from tumor, nontumor lung or frozen PBMC without sorting. This clonotype was picked up a small number of times. Its antigen is as yet unknown. This specimen consisted of PBMCs, obtained at surgery. This receptor was taken from a male donor with early-stage non-small cell lung cancer.

Written as DNA, the CDR3 is TGTGCCAGCAGCTTAACTTTTCAGCCCCAGCATTTT. It yields the protein CASSLTFQPQHF. The chain recombines TRBV7-2 with TRBJ1-5; unclear D gene. Trimming removed 2 bases from V and 6 bases from J, with 5 bases in between. CDR1 and CDR2 from the germline V gene are SGHTA and FQGNSA. This CDR3 has 12 amino acids.